The clone carrying this TCR beta chain was counted between two and nine times. Its specificity is unknown. This specimen comes from a study of cytomegalovirus exposure and HLA in healthy donors. General observations from the study: When a later analysis compared HLA-associated TCR beta chains with equally common others, the HLA-associated chains turned out to be more clonally expanded and to have lower generation probabilities.

In the PCR, 60 Vbeta and 13 Jbeta primers were used. Sequencing was performed with immunoSEQ multiplex PCR; in TCRdb, only in-frame clones are kept and a portion is missing. The data hold 110,000 to 150,000 clones, with 82% observed a single time. In germline, CDR1 is SGHRS, CDR2 YFSETQ. The V end lost 4 bases, the J end lost 4 bases, and 14 bases lay between the germline ends. The CDR3 has 15 residues. The receptor was isolated from a man aged 18 to 35 in good health and CMV-seropositive. This rearrangement joins TRBV5-1 to TRBJ2-2; a weak D match, TRBD1 (6 bases). The specimen was PBMCs. The CDR3, as DNA: TGCGCCAGCAGCGTTCTACAGGGTAGCACCGGGGAGCTGTTTTTT. Amino acid sequence: CASSVLQGSTGELFF. Full variable domain (rest looked up from reference TRBV5-1 and TRBJ2-2): KAGVTQTPRYLIKTRGQQVTLSCSPISGHRSVSWYQQTPGQGLQFLFEYFSETQRNKGNFPGRFSGRQFSNSRSEMNVSTLELGDSALYLCASSVLQGSTGELFFGEGSRLTVL.